This is a list of T cell receptor beta chains from one sample in a study of T-cell reconstitution after alpha-beta-depleted transplantation in children. Via MiXCR, TCRdb re-called the PCR reads, giving one row per CDR3 protein. Of about 640,000 distinct CDR3 sequences listed, 15% to 20% are singletons. The sample here was PBMCs from the stem cell graft donor, taken from the stem cell graft. All receptors derive from a human donor who donated a stem cell graft to a child with acute myeloid leukemia. Each CDR3 is given with its conserved first and last residue. Each record gives: V gene, J gene, clone size, D gene, CDR3 DNA, CDR3 protein. D genes are given only for firm matches. Only some rows state a clone size, as once, few, many or a class for expanded clones.

v_gene: TRBV29-1
j_gene: TRBJ1-2
abundance: many
d_gene: .
CDR3nt: TGCAGCGTTGTAATGAGTAACTATGGCTACACCTTC
CDR3aa: CSVVMSNYGYTF

v_gene: TRBV20-1
j_gene: TRBJ2-2
abundance: few
d_gene: .
CDR3nt: TGCAGTGCTCGACAGCCGGACACCGGGGAGCTGTTTTTT
CDR3aa: CSARQPDTGELFF

v_gene: TRBV18
j_gene: TRBJ2-3
abundance: .
d_gene: .
CDR3nt: TGTGCCAGCTCACCACCTGGTCCGGGGCCTCACACGTATACGCAGTATTTT
CDR3aa: CASSPPGPGPHTYTQYF

v_gene: TRBV5-1
j_gene: TRBJ2-7
abundance: many
d_gene: .
CDR3nt: TGCGCCAGCAGCTTGCTATTCGGGACGACCTACGAGCAGTACTTC
CDR3aa: CASSLLFGTTYEQYF

v_gene: TRBV7-2
j_gene: TRBJ1-1
abundance: many
d_gene: TRBD1
CDR3nt: TGTGCCAGCAGCTTCAGGACAGGGGGGAACACTGAAGCTTTCTTT
CDR3aa: CASSFRTGGNTEAFF

v_gene: TRBV28
j_gene: TRBJ1-2
abundance: many
d_gene: .
CDR3nt: TGTGCCAGCAGTTTGGAAGGCCCTGGCTACACCTTC
CDR3aa: CASSLEGPGYTF

v_gene: TRBV20-1
j_gene: TRBJ2-5
abundance: .
d_gene: TRBD1
CDR3nt: TGCAGTGCTCCGGACAGGGGAAAGACCCAGTACTTC
CDR3aa: CSAPDRGKTQYF

v_gene: TRBV9
j_gene: TRBJ1-6
abundance: few
d_gene: .
CDR3nt: TGTGCCAGCAGCGCACAGTATAATTCACCCCTCCACTTT
CDR3aa: CASSAQYNSPLHF

v_gene: TRBV12-3/TRBV12-4
j_gene: TRBJ2-7
abundance: many
d_gene: .
CDR3nt: TGTGCCAGCAGTAAGACTGGTGACTACGAGCAGTACTTC
CDR3aa: CASSKTGDYEQYF

v_gene: TRBV20-1
j_gene: TRBJ1-5
abundance: many
d_gene: .
CDR3nt: TGCAGTGCAAGAGGGCAGGGTGGCCAGCCCCAGCATTTT
CDR3aa: CSARGQGGQPQHF

v_gene: TRBV12-3/TRBV12-4
j_gene: TRBJ1-3
abundance: .
d_gene: TRBD1
CDR3nt: TGTGCCAGCAGCCTAGACAGGGCGAGCTCTGGAAACACCATATATTTT
CDR3aa: CASSLDRASSGNTIYF

v_gene: TRBV7-2
j_gene: TRBJ1-6
abundance: .
d_gene: .
CDR3nt: TGTGCCAGCAGCTTTACGAAGGGACTTAATTCACCCCTCCACTTT
CDR3aa: CASSFTKGLNSPLHF

v_gene: TRBV12-3/TRBV12-4
j_gene: TRBJ2-3
abundance: many
d_gene: .
CDR3nt: TGTGCCAGCAGTTTATGGCAGGCCAAACACACAGATACGCAGTATTTT
CDR3aa: CASSLWQAKHTDTQYF

v_gene: TRBV5-1
j_gene: TRBJ2-5
abundance: few
d_gene: TRBD2
CDR3nt: TGCGCCAGCAGCTTGGCTCGGGAGGCATGGCAAGAGACCCAGTACTTC
CDR3aa: CASSLAREAWQETQYF

v_gene: TRBV29-1
j_gene: TRBJ2-2
abundance: many
d_gene: .
CDR3nt: TGCAGCGTTGAGATCTTCGCAGGAGGGATGTGGGAGCTGTTTTTT
CDR3aa: CSVEIFAGGMWELFF

v_gene: TRBV7-2
j_gene: TRBJ1-6
abundance: few
d_gene: TRBD1
CDR3nt: TGTGCCAGCAGCCCCGCTCCGGGACAGAATTCACCCCTCCACTTT
CDR3aa: CASSPAPGQNSPLHF

v_gene: TRBV13
j_gene: TRBJ2-1
abundance: many
d_gene: TRBD1
CDR3nt: TGTGCCAGCAGCTATGGACAGGCCTACAATGAGCAGTTCTTC
CDR3aa: CASSYGQAYNEQFF

v_gene: TRBV27
j_gene: TRBJ1-6
abundance: .
d_gene: TRBD1
CDR3nt: TGTGCCAGCAGTCCCCGAACGTTTATACCCGGGACAGAAAATTCACCCCTCCACTTT
CDR3aa: CASSPRTFIPGTENSPLHF

v_gene: TRBV20-1
j_gene: TRBJ1-5
abundance: many
d_gene: .
CDR3nt: TGCAGTGCACCGGAGGCAGGGGATAGGCAGCCCCAGCATTTT
CDR3aa: CSAPEAGDRQPQHF

v_gene: TRBV27
j_gene: TRBJ2-3
abundance: .
d_gene: .
CDR3nt: TGTGCCAGCAGTACGAGGGGGGCTTCAGATACGCAGTATTTT
CDR3aa: CASSTRGASDTQYF

v_gene: TRBV9
j_gene: TRBJ1-5
abundance: .
d_gene: .
CDR3nt: TGTGCCAGCAGCGTAGACGCAGGGCTTTCCCCTTATAGCAATCAGCCCCAGCATTTT
CDR3aa: CASSVDAGLSPYSNQPQHF